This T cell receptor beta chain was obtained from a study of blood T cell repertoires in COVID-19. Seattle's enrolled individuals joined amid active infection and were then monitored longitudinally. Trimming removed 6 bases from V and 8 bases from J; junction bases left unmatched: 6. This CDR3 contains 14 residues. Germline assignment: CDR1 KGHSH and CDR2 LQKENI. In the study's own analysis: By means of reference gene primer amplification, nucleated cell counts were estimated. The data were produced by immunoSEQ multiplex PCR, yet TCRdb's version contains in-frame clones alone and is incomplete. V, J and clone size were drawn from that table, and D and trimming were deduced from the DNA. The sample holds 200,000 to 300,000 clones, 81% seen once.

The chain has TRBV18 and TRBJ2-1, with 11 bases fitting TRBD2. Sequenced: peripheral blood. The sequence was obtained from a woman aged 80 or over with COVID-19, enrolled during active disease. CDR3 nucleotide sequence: TGTGCCAGCTCGGAGACTAGCGGGGTTGATGAGCAGTTCTTC. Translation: CASSETSGVDEQFF.